One and the same sample provided the 18 T cell receptor beta chains below, sequenced in a study of shared clonotypes between healthy human individuals. Naive CD8 cells lacked CD45RO and underwent positive selection for CCR7, leaving out terminally differentiated effector memory CD45RA+ cells. TCRdb's table, derived via immunoSEQ multiplex PCR, lists solely in-frame clones and lacks some. This sample has about 580,000 clones; roughly 98% occur once, and the top ten carry 0.3%. The sample consisted of naive CD8+ T cells sorted from blood. The receptors come from a man under 40 in good health.

Of note for this clone: Other DNA sequences in this specimen translate into the identical CDR3. The V call is TRBV6-5, the J call TRBJ2-2, with no clear D. V was trimmed by 2 bases and J by 1 base, leaving 5 bases between them. Per the germline V gene, CDR1 is MNHEY and CDR2 is SVGAGI. CDR3 length: 14 residues. Here the CDR3 DNA reads TGTGCCAGCAGTTACGGCCTGAACACCGGGGAGCTGTTTTTT. This translates into CASSYGLNTGELFF.

The V and J genes are TRBV15 and TRBJ2-5, with 10 bases that match TRBD2. From germline, CDR1 is LNHNV and CDR2 YYDKDF (reference sequence). This CDR3 contains 15 residues. V was clipped by 3 bases and J by 4 bases; unmatched bases: 5. Here the CDR3 reads CATSRFSGRRETQYF. For the CDR3, the DNA is TGTGCCACCAGCAGGTTTAGCGGGAGGAGAGAGACCCAGTACTTC. Full variable domain (remainder filled in from reference TRBV15 and TRBJ2-5): DAMVIQNPRYQVTQFGKPVTLSCSQTLNHNVMYWYQQKSSQAPKLLFHYYDKDFNNEADTPDNFQSRRPNTSFCFLDIRSPGLGDTAMYLCATSRFSGRRETQYFGPGTRLLVL.

The count of this clone is one. The chain employs TRBV7-9 and TRBJ2-1; TRBD2 agrees at 9 bases. After removal of 5 bases from V and 16 bases from J, the junction contained 15 bases not matched to a gene. CDR3 length equals 14 residues. The germline V gene encodes CDR1 SEHNR and CDR2 FQNEAQ (reference sequence). CDR3 in DNA: TGTGCCAGCAGCGAGGGGCGGGAGGGCCCAGGGAAATTCTTC. Protein sequence: CASSEGREGPGKFF.

In its sample, this clone was seen a few times. The chain employs TRBV7-9 and TRBJ2-2; 7 nucleotides align to TRBD1. The trim removed 3 bases at V and 3 bases at J, leaving 4 bases unmatched. Germline CDR1 is SEHNR and CDR2 is FQNEAQ (reference sequence). The CDR3 sequence is 15 residues long. CDR3 sequence reads: CASSFDREYTGELFF. CDR3 DNA: TGTGCCAGCAGCTTCGACAGGGAGTACACCGGGGAGCTGTTTTTT.

This rearrangement joins TRBV7-9 to TRBJ1-1; 8 bases line up with TRBD1. The CDR3 is 14 residues long. V shed 5 bases, J shed 3 bases, and the junction held 5 bases outside the gene matches. CDR1 is SEHNR and CDR2 is FQNEAQ in the germline V gene (reference sequence). The CDR3 bases are TGTGCCAGCAGCCCAGGGGGCGCAGACACTGAAGCTTTCTTT. As protein: CASSPGGADTEAFF.

The gene calls are TRBV5-1 and TRBJ2-7; 9 bases align to TRBD1. CDR1 is SGHRS and CDR2 is YFSETQ in the germline V gene. The CDR3 has 15 amino acids. V lost 4 bases, J lost 3 bases, and 8 bases stayed unmatched. The CDR3, as DNA: TGCGCCAGCAGCACCGGACAGGGGCGATACTACGAGCAGTACTTC. Protein product: CASSTGQGRYYEQYF. The full variable domain, rest sourced from reference TRBV5-1 and TRBJ2-7, is KAGVTQTPRYLIKTRGQQVTLSCSPISGHRSVSWYQQTPGQGLQFLFEYFSETQRNKGNFPGRFSGRQFSNSRSEMNVSTLELGDSALYLCASSTGQGRYYEQYFGPGTRLTVT.

The chain combines TRBV9 with TRBJ2-1; unclear D gene. The germline V and J ends were trimmed by 0 bases and 0 bases, with 10 bases remaining between them. The CDR3 totals 16 residues. CDR1 is SGDLS and CDR2 is YYNGEE in the germline V gene. The CDR3 reads CASSVAGISSYNEQFF. The CDR3 DNA is TGTGCCAGCAGCGTAGCAGGTATCAGCTCCTACAATGAGCAGTTCTTC.

The rearrangement joins TRBV29-1 to TRBJ2-5; the match to TRBD1 covers 12 bases. J lost 5 bases, V lost 3 bases, and 4 bases had no gene match. Germline CDR1 SQVTM, CDR2 ANQGSEA. The CDR3 is 14 residues long. The CDR3 DNA reads TGCAGCGTTGAGGGACAGGGGGCAGGGGAGACCCAGTACTTC. This translates into CSVEGQGAGETQYF.

The genes are TRBV13 and TRBJ2-7; D is undetermined. The CDR3 loop spans 15 amino acids. Trimming shortened V by 4 bases and J by 0 bases, and 13 bases separated the two germline ends. The germline V gene has CDR1 PRHDT and CDR2 FYEKMQ (reference sequence). The CDR3 region is CASSSPSLNSYEQYF. DNA of the CDR3: TGTGCCAGCAGCTCACCTAGTCTCAACTCCTACGAGCAGTACTTC.

The rearrangement joins TRBV7-6 to TRBJ2-1; 13 bases line up with TRBD2. This CDR3 has 13 residues. V dropped 9 bases and J dropped 5; count of bases not matched to a gene: 1. CDR1 and CDR2 from the germline V gene are SGHVS and FNYEAQ. The CDR3 sequence is CASTSGGDNEQFF. In DNA form, the CDR3 reads TGTGCCAGTACTAGCGGGGGGGACAATGAGCAGTTCTTC.

This clone was seen a few times. The sample has other DNA sequences that encode this CDR3 too. The rearrangement uses TRBV29-1 and TRBJ1-2; D gene unclear. CDR1 SQVTM and CDR2 ANQGSEA come from the germline V gene. The V and J ends lost 0 bases and 6 bases respectively, with 5 bases between them. This CDR3 spans 11 amino acids. Here the CDR3 reads CSVEDRNGYTF. The CDR3 coding sequence is TGCAGCGTTGAAGATCGTAATGGCTACACCTTC.

Details on this clone: Other DNA sequences within the sample encode an identical CDR3. The chain links TRBV9 to TRBJ2-7, with a possible D match to TRBD2 (6 bases). The CDR3 length is 14 residues. V was shortened by 2 bases and J by 0 bases, with 9 bases between the two germline ends. Germline CDR1 SGDLS, CDR2 YYNGEE. This CDR3 is CASSVGGSSYEQYF. The CDR3 nucleotides are TGTGCCAGCAGCGTTGGAGGGAGCTCCTACGAGCAGTACTTC.

The chain recombines TRBV28 with TRBJ1-4; no reliable D call. In germline, CDR1 is MDHEN, CDR2 SYDVKM. The CDR3 consists of 11 residues. Trimming shortened V by 6 bases and J by 8 bases, and 7 bases separated the two germline ends. The CDR3 DNA reads TGTGCCAGCAGGGATGAGGAAAAACTGTTTTTT. Protein: CASRDEEKLFF.

The chain carries TRBV6-4 and TRBJ2-1; D perhaps matches TRBD2 (6 bases). V lost 4 bases and J 4 bases, leaving 17 bases between the germline ends. Germline assignment: CDR1 MRHNA and CDR2 SNTAGT. The CDR3 sequence is 16 residues long. CDR3: CASSVEAGSPYNEQFF. The CDR3 DNA reads as TGTGCCAGCAGTGTGGAGGCGGGATCCCCTTACAATGAGCAGTTCTTC.

The chain employs TRBV5-1 and TRBJ2-5; TRBD2 aligns across 8 bases. This CDR3 has 14 residues. Germline CDR1 SGHRS, CDR2 YFSETQ. V lost 0 bases to trimming and J lost 2 bases; unmatched junction nucleotides: 0. DNA of the CDR3: TGCGCCAGCAGCTTGGGACTAGCGCAAGAGACCCAGTACTTC. Translated, it gives CASSLGLAQETQYF.

The chain has TRBV6-1 and TRBJ1-5; tentatively, D is TRBD1 (5 bases). Trimming pared 4 bases from V and 7 bases from J, leaving 20 bases between. The CDR3 is 16 amino acids. CDR1 and CDR2 (germline): MNHNS, SASEGT. The CDR3 DNA reads TGTGCCAGCAGTGCTATCGGGGACTCGCCTATCCAGCCCCAGCATTTT. This codes for CASSAIGDSPIQPQHF.

The chain has TRBV10-1 and TRBJ2-3; no clear D. V was clipped by 6 bases and J by 3 bases, with 13 bases between them. The CDR3 is 14 residues long. The germline V gene encodes CDR1 WNHNN and CDR2 SYGVQD (reference sequence). The CDR3 is CASRDQTVTDTQYF. In nucleotides, the CDR3 is TGCGCCAGCAGAGACCAGACCGTTACAGATACGCAGTATTTT.

The chain joins TRBV14 to TRBJ2-7, with 9 bases fitting TRBD2. Unmatched junction bases numbered 14, after V lost 4 bases and J lost 7 bases. CDR3 length: 16 amino acids. The germline V gene has CDR1 SGHDN and CDR2 FVKESK. CDR3 in DNA: TGTGCCAGCAGCCCTCAACTGGGACTAGCAAGGTTAGAGCAGTACTTC. Its protein is CASSPQLGLARLEQYF.